This TCR beta chain appears in the sequencing data of a study of blood T cell repertoires in COVID-19. Across the whole study: The study drew acute and convalescent COVID-19 samples from the United States, Italy and Spain.

Profiling relied on immunoSEQ multiplex PCR, and the TCRdb table lists in-frame clones only, not all of them. The table lists about 300,000 clones, about nine tenths of them singletons. Deletions cut 5 bases from V and 4 bases from J, with 20 bases between. This CDR3 has 16 amino acids. Germline-derived CDR1 and CDR2 are LNHDA and SQIVND (reference sequence). Everyone who took part was roughly 18 to 89 years old, and they came from about 23 US areas. Cohort 3 donors were reported recovered after two negative PCRs, clearance, or symptom resolution. The chain couples TRBV19 to TRBJ1-2, with a weak D call TRBD1 (6 bases). This clonotype was obtained from a man aged 30 to 45 who had recovered from COVID-19. The sample taken for sequencing was PBMCs or T cells enriched from blood (not recorded which). CDR3 coding DNA: TGTGCCAGTAGTCCGACAGGCACGGGAACCGGCTATGGCTACACCTTC. Translation gives CASSPTGTGTGYGYTF.